Listed below are T cell receptor beta chains from one sample, sequenced in a study of OX40 agonist ivuxolimab in advanced cancers. Data came from immunoSEQ multiplex PCR; TCRdb stores just in-frame clones and leaves some out. The repertoire holds roughly 58,000 clones, about nine tenths seen once, with 0.76% in the top ten. This material consisted of CD4+ or CD8+ T cells sorted from blood, taken in a trial of the OX40 agonist ivuxolimab. The receptors stem from an adult with an advanced solid tumor such as melanoma, head and neck, liver or kidney cancer. The CDR3 runs from the conserved cysteine through the conserved F or W. D genes are given only for firm matches. Some rows have no size entry. The others give once, few or many, or a class for an expanded clone.

>TRBJ2-5|TRBD2|NA|TRBV2
CATRTSGKQETQYF
TGTGCCACCAGAACTAGCGGGAAACAAGAGACCCAGTACTTC
>TRBJ2-3|NA|NA|TRBV28
CASKRIGASTDTQYF
TGTGCCAGCAAGAGGATCGGGGCCAGCACAGATACGCAGTATTTT
>TRBJ2-1|NA|NA|TRBV27
CASSPHQVDEQFF
TGTGCCAGCAGTCCGCACCAGGTCGATGAGCAGTTCTTC
>TRBJ2-7|TRBD2|few|TRBV9
CASSERLAKDYEQYF
TGTGCCAGCAGCGAACGACTAGCGAAAGACTACGAGCAGTACTTC
>TRBJ1-3|TRBD1|NA|TRBV6-5
CASKGQAGSGNTIYF
TGTGCCAGCAAGGGACAGGCGGGCTCTGGAAACACCATATATTTT
>TRBJ1-5|TRBD1|NA|TRBV5-4
CASSCLQGARQPQHF
TGTGCCAGCAGCTGCTTACAGGGGGCGCGGCAGCCCCAGCATTTT
>TRBJ2-7|NA|NA|TRBV2
CASSGNGYEQYF
TGTGCCAGCAGTGGGAACGGCTACGAGCAGTACTTC
>TRBJ2-1|NA|NA|TRBV7-2
CASSLFTEVGNEQFF
TGTGCCAGCAGCTTGTTCACGGAGGTAGGGAATGAGCAGTTCTTC
>TRBJ2-3|TRBD2|NA|TRBV10-3
CAIQTSGTDTQYF
TGTGCCATCCAGACTAGCGGCACAGATACGCAGTATTTT
>TRBJ2-2|TRBD2|NA|TRBV7-9
CASSLPKAKTAGPGELFF
TGTGCCAGCAGCCTACCGAAAGCTAAGACAGCGGGGCCCGGGGAGCTGTTTTTT
>TRBJ2-2|NA|NA|TRBV7-9
CASSLGGSNTGELFF
TGTGCCAGCAGCTTAGGGGGCAGCAACACCGGGGAGCTGTTTTTT
>TRBJ2-3|TRBD2|once|TRBV7-2
CASSWGLARADTQYF
TGTGCCAGCAGCTGGGGACTAGCGAGGGCAGATACGCAGTATTTT
>TRBJ1-3|NA|NA|TRBV6-5
CASSYLGTGNTIYF
TGTGCCAGCAGTTACTTGGGGACGGGAAACACCATATATTTT
>TRBJ1-1|TRBD1|NA|TRBV7-2
CASSLETGGRNTEAFF
TGTGCCAGCAGCTTAGAAACAGGGGGTAGGAACACTGAAGCTTTCTTT
>TRBJ1-4|TRBD1|once|TRBV4-1
CASRIDRARSTNEKLFF
TGCGCCAGCAGGATAGACAGGGCGAGGTCAACTAATGAAAAACTGTTTTTT
>TRBJ2-1|TRBD2|NA|TRBV9
CASSVAGTSGSYEQFF
TGTGCCAGCAGCGTCGCCGGGACTAGCGGGAGTTATGAGCAGTTCTTC
>TRBJ1-1|TRBD1|once|TRBV29-1
CSVASLDRVWEAFF
TGCAGCGTTGCCTCACTTGACAGGGTTTGGGAAGCTTTCTTT
>TRBJ1-5|NA|NA|TRBV6-5
CASRKGGNQPQHF
TGTGCCAGCAGAAAAGGGGGCAATCAGCCCCAGCATTTT
>TRBJ1-1|TRBD1|NA|TRBV5-5
CASSQTGVAFF
TGTGCCAGCAGCCAAACAGGGGTGGCTTTCTTT
>TRBJ2-5|NA|NA|TRBV7-8
CASSLPEDLETQYF
TGTGCCAGCAGCCTGCCAGAGGATTTGGAGACCCAGTACTTC
>TRBJ2-1|TRBD1|NA|TRBV29-1
CSVEGDRVVGYNEQFF
TGCAGCGTTGAGGGGGACAGGGTAGTCGGTTACAATGAGCAGTTCTTC
>TRBJ1-4|NA|NA|TRBV28
CASGSPTNEKLFF
TGTGCCAGCGGAAGCCCAACTAATGAAAAACTGTTTTTT
>TRBJ1-2|NA|NA|TRBV19
CASSPPGALGYTF
TGTGCCAGTAGCCCACCAGGGGCGTTGGGCTACACCTTC
>TRBJ2-1|NA|NA|TRBV7-9
CASSQGASGIRNEQFF
TGTGCCAGCAGTCAGGGGGCTAGCGGGATCAGGAATGAGCAGTTCTTC
>TRBJ1-4|NA|NA|TRBV2
CASSLDSANEKLFF
TGTGCCAGCAGCCTTGACAGCGCGAATGAAAAACTGTTTTTT
>TRBJ2-7|NA|NA|TRBV7-9
CASSSDRVRFYEQYF
TGTGCCAGCAGCTCCGACAGAGTTCGTTTCTACGAGCAGTACTTC
>TRBJ2-7|NA|NA|TRBV4-3
CASSLRVDYEQYF
TGCGCCAGCAGCCTCCGTGTGGACTACGAGCAGTACTTC
>TRBJ2-7|TRBD2|once|TRBV9
CASSVGEGYSYEQYF
TGTGCCAGCAGCGTAGGGGAGGGATACTCCTACGAGCAGTACTTC
>TRBJ1-3|NA|NA|TRBV7-6
CASSPDQSSGNTIYF
TGTGCCAGCAGCCCAGACCAGTCCTCTGGAAACACCATATATTTT
>TRBJ1-5|TRBD1|NA|TRBV19
CASSVNPGQKNQPQHF
TGTGCCAGTAGTGTCAATCCGGGACAGAAAAATCAGCCCCAGCATTTT
>TRBJ2-5|TRBD1|NA|TRBV23-1
CASTTGVRETQYF
TGCGCCAGCACTACAGGGGTGCGAGAGACCCAGTACTTC
>TRBJ1-1|NA|once|TRBV5-8
CASSLQKGTEAFF
TGTGCCAGCAGCTTACAGAAGGGCACTGAAGCTTTCTTT
>TRBJ1-5|NA|NA|TRBV2
CASRTGGFQPQHF
TGTGCCAGCAGAACGGGAGGTTTTCAGCCCCAGCATTTT
>TRBJ2-7|NA|NA|TRBV10-3
CAISESQGGEQYF
TGTGCCATCAGTGAGTCCCAGGGGGGGGAGCAGTACTTC
>TRBJ2-1|TRBD1|NA|TRBV18
CASSPGQLSYNEQFF
TGTGCCAGCTCACCGGGACAGCTCTCCTACAATGAGCAGTTCTTC
>TRBJ1-2|TRBD1|few|TRBV27
CASSRRTGPYGYTF
TGTGCCAGCAGTAGGCGGACAGGGCCGTATGGCTACACCTTC
>TRBJ1-3|NA|few|TRBV11-2
CASSRFRTTESSGNTIYF
TGTGCCAGCAGCCGCTTTCGTACGACTGAGAGCTCTGGAAACACCATATATTTT